This T cell receptor beta chain comes out of a study of blood T cell repertoires in COVID-19. Germline CDR1 is MDHEN and CDR2 is SYDVKM. This CDR3 is built from 14 residues. V was trimmed by 3 bases and J by 7 bases, leaving 15 bases between them. The repertoire was sequenced with immunoSEQ multiplex PCR; TCRdb's copy has only in-frame clones and lacks some. Counted here are roughly 130,000 clones, around 87% occurring once; the ten biggest clones make up around 3.4%. This sequence originates from a woman aged 55-69 years with acute or convalescent COVID-19. The genes are TRBV28 and TRBJ1-2; D possibly corresponds to TRBD1 (5 bases). Sequencing input: peripheral blood. CDR3 coding DNA: TGTGCCAGCAGTTTTGAAGGGGCCCTCGGTGGCTACACCTTC. This codes for CASSFEGALGGYTF.